A selection of T cell receptor beta chains follows, all from one sample in a study of pediatric ulcerative colitis. Here immunoSEQ multiplex PCR was the method, and the copy in TCRdb shows in-frame clones only, minus some. The sample has 45,000 to 75,000 clones; about 90% are singletons. Sequencing was carried out using blood. The receptors stem from a boy aged 5 to 17 who was a control in a study of pediatric ulcerative colitis. Each CDR3 is given with its conserved first and last residue. The D gene is left open where the match is weak. Only some rows state a clone size, as once, few, many or a class for expanded clones.

V gene	D gene	J gene	clone size	CDR3 protein	CDR3 DNA
TRBV4-3	NA	TRBJ1-6	NA	CASSQDVTYSDNSPLHF	TGCGCCAGCAGCCAAGATGTAACCTATTCCGATAATTCACCCCTCCACTTT
TRBV28	NA	TRBJ2-1	NA	CASSLDSNEQFF	TGTGCCAGCAGTCTCGATTCCAATGAGCAGTTCTTC
TRBV5-3	NA	TRBJ2-5	NA	CARSLDYRRTQETQYF	TGTGCCAGAAGCCTTGACTATCGGAGAACTCAAGAGACCCAGTACTTC
TRBV5-1	NA	TRBJ1-2	NA	CASSSVADYGYTF	TGCGCCAGCAGTTCTGTCGCGGACTATGGCTACACCTTC
TRBV7-3	NA	TRBJ2-3	NA	CASSLQGTDTQYF	TGTGCCAGCAGCTTACAGGGCACAGATACGCAGTATTTT
TRBV5-6	NA	TRBJ1-1	NA	CASSLEIGRMNTEAFF	TGTGCCAGCAGCCTTGAGATTGGCCGAATGAACACTGAAGCTTTCTTT
TRBV11-2	NA	TRBJ2-6	NA	CASSLAGSPFGANVLTF	TGTGCCAGCAGCTTAGCCGGCAGTCCGTTTGGGGCCAACGTCCTGACTTTC
TRBV5-8	TRBD1	TRBJ2-5	NA	CASRVPRQGIQETQYF	TGTGCCAGCAGGGTGCCGAGACAGGGGATTCAAGAGACCCAGTACTTC
TRBV27	TRBD2	TRBJ2-1	NA	CASSSGTSPYNEQFF	TGTGCCAGCAGTTCCGGGACTAGCCCCTACAATGAGCAGTTCTTC
TRBV27	TRBD1	TRBJ2-7	NA	CASSLSARGLGEQYF	TGTGCCAGCAGTTTATCGGCCAGGGGGCTTGGCGAGCAGTACTTC
TRBV6-5	NA	TRBJ1-5	NA	CASRKAGNQPQHF	TGTGCCAGCAGGAAGGCTGGCAATCAGCCCCAGCATTTT
TRBV6-5	NA	TRBJ1-3	NA	CASSSREAGNTIYF	TGTGCCAGCAGTTCCCGCGAGGCCGGAAACACCATATATTTT
TRBV27	NA	TRBJ2-1	NA	CASSYKGEQYNEQFF	TGTGCCAGCAGTTATAAGGGGGAGCAATACAATGAGCAGTTCTTC
TRBV19	NA	TRBJ2-7	NA	CASSMVANSYEQYF	TGTGCCAGTTCCATGGTAGCGAACTCCTACGAGCAGTACTTC
TRBV19	NA	TRBJ2-2	few	CASSISRNTGELFF	TGTGCCAGTAGTATATCCAGGAACACCGGGGAGCTGTTTTTT
TRBV6-5	NA	TRBJ2-7	NA	CASSYSTKYEQYF	TGTGCCAGCAGTTACTCGACCAAGTACGAGCAGTACTTC
TRBV19	TRBD1	TRBJ1-5	NA	CASSYREQGRGQPQHF	TGTGCCAGTAGTTATCGGGAACAGGGGAGGGGTCAGCCCCAGCATTTT
TRBV11-2	NA	TRBJ1-1	NA	CASSSIRGNFTEAFF	TGTGCCAGCAGCTCAATCCGAGGGAATTTCACTGAAGCTTTCTTT
TRBV30	TRBD1	TRBJ1-6	NA	CAWSSPRDRLGSYNSPLHF	TGTGCCTGGAGTAGCCCCCGGGACAGGTTAGGGTCCTATAATTCACCCCTCCACTTT
TRBV5-1	NA	TRBJ2-2	NA	CASSLGFGELFF	TGCGCCAGCAGCTTGGGATTTGGGGAGCTGTTTTTT
TRBV7-9	NA	TRBJ1-4	NA	CASSPRPTGLNEKLFF	TGTGCCAGCAGCCCCAGACCGACAGGCCTTAATGAAAAACTGTTTTTT
TRBV5-1	TRBD1	TRBJ2-7	once	CASSAALRTGVSYEQYF	TGCGCCAGCAGCGCAGCCCTCCGGACAGGGGTGTCCTACGAGCAGTACTTC
TRBV10-3	NA	TRBJ2-7	NA	CAISEGSLGSSYEQYF	TGTGCCATCAGTGAGGGTTCCCTAGGTAGCTCCTACGAGCAGTACTTC
TRBV18	TRBD2	TRBJ2-3	NA	CASSPPGGYTDTQYF	TGTGCCAGCTCACCGCCGGGGGGGTACACAGATACGCAGTATTTT
TRBV28	TRBD2	TRBJ2-1	NA	CASRGPRRNRPGGSSYNEQFF	TGTGCCAGCAGAGGCCCGAGGAGGAACAGGCCGGGAGGCAGCTCCTACAATGAGCAGTTCTTC
TRBV27	NA	TRBJ2-2	NA	CASSFADGNTGELFF	TGTGCCAGCAGTTTCGCGGACGGGAACACCGGGGAGCTGTTTTTT
TRBV29-1	NA	TRBJ2-1	NA	CSVRALVRTALYNEQFF	TGCAGCGTTCGAGCCCTGGTCCGGACAGCCCTATACAATGAGCAGTTCTTC
TRBV6-6	TRBD2	TRBJ2-7	NA	CASSQGSPGGAYEQYF	TGTGCCAGCAGTCAAGGGAGTCCGGGGGGAGCCTACGAGCAGTACTTC
TRBV6-5	NA	TRBJ2-1	NA	CASSYLEARNEQFF	TGTGCCAGCAGTTACTTGGAGGCGCGAAATGAGCAGTTCTTC
TRBV2	NA	TRBJ1-1	NA	CASSPGGHTEAFF	TGTGCCAGCAGCCCCGGGGGTCACACTGAAGCTTTCTTT
TRBV7-8	NA	TRBJ1-5	once	CASSLDRVWGNQPQHF	TGTGCCAGCAGCTTAGACAGGGTGTGGGGCAATCAGCCCCAGCATTTT
TRBV10-2	TRBD2	TRBJ2-3	NA	CASSEASGGALVADTQYF	TGCGCCAGCAGTGAGGCGAGCGGGGGGGCCTTGGTTGCAGATACGCAGTATTTT
TRBV5-4	NA	TRBJ2-2	NA	CASTYRQANTGELFF	TGTGCCAGTACCTACAGACAGGCGAACACCGGGGAGCTGTTTTTT
TRBV28	NA	TRBJ1-2	NA	CASSPGAGNYGYTF	TGTGCCAGCAGTCCGGGAGCCGGCAACTATGGCTACACCTTC
TRBV5-8	TRBD2	TRBJ2-7	NA	CASSFFSGTKSYEQYF	TGTGCCAGCAGCTTTTTTAGCGGGACAAAATCCTACGAGCAGTACTTC
TRBV7-9	TRBD2	TRBJ2-1	NA	CASSLAQAGELNEQFF	TGTGCCAGCAGCTTAGCGCAAGCGGGAGAATTAAATGAGCAGTTCTTC
TRBV6-4	TRBD1	TRBJ1-2	few	CATRGQGASDGYTF	TGTGCCACACGGGGGCAGGGGGCATCGGATGGCTACACCTTC
TRBV30	TRBD1	TRBJ2-5	once	CAWSQGTGVETQYF	TGTGCCTGGAGTCAGGGGACAGGGGTGGAGACCCAGTACTTC
TRBV7-3	NA	TRBJ2-1	NA	CASSALQGEYNEQFF	TGTGCCAGCAGCGCCCTACAGGGAGAATACAATGAGCAGTTCTTC
TRBV2	NA	TRBJ1-2	NA	CASRRSYGYTF	TGTGCCAGCAGAAGAAGTTATGGCTACACCTTC
TRBV11-2	NA	TRBJ2-7	once	CASTLFRSYEQYF	TGTGCCAGCACCCTCTTCCGCTCCTACGAGCAGTACTTC
TRBV5-1	TRBD1	TRBJ2-7	NA	CASSLSGQPRDYYEQYF	TGCGCCAGCAGCTTGTCGGGACAGCCTAGAGACTACTACGAGCAGTACTTC
TRBV4-1	NA	TRBJ2-2	NA	CASSQEARGWENTGELFF	TGCGCCAGCAGCCAAGAAGCGAGGGGATGGGAGAACACCGGGGAGCTGTTTTTT
TRBV5-6	NA	TRBJ2-7	once	CASSFRDNEQYF	TGTGCCAGCAGCTTCCGGGACAACGAGCAGTACTTC
TRBV7-3	NA	TRBJ1-2	NA	CASSLGTGYGYTF	TGTGCCAGCAGCTTAGGTACAGGCTATGGCTACACCTTC
TRBV7-9	TRBD1	TRBJ1-3	NA	CASSLGGRGVTGNTIYF	TGTGCCAGCAGCTTAGGCGGCAGGGGGGTAACTGGAAACACCATATATTTT
TRBV5-4	NA	TRBJ2-3	NA	CASSLGGSGTDTQYF	TGTGCCAGCAGCTTGGGAGGGAGCGGGACAGATACGCAGTATTTT
TRBV9	NA	TRBJ1-3	NA	CASSPYVRGNTIYF	TGTGCCAGCAGCCCATACGTCCGGGGAAACACCATATATTTT
TRBV28	NA	TRBJ2-7	NA	CASSSRGVREQYF	TGTGCCAGCAGCTCTCGTGGGGTAAGGGAGCAGTACTTC
TRBV7-8	TRBD2	TRBJ2-7	NA	CASSPRTSGGLLYEQYF	TGTGCCAGCAGCCCGCGGACTAGCGGGGGACTTCTCTACGAGCAGTACTTC
TRBV6-1	NA	TRBJ1-5	NA	CASSFPIRGGQPQHF	TGTGCCAGCAGTTTTCCAATCAGGGGAGGACAGCCCCAGCATTTT
TRBV9	NA	TRBJ2-3	NA	CASSVALTPDTQYF	TGTGCCAGCAGCGTAGCCCTCACCCCAGATACGCAGTATTTT
TRBV6-1	TRBD1	TRBJ2-5	NA	CASSEIMGDRGRETQYF	TGTGCCAGCAGTGAAATCATGGGGGACAGGGGCCGAGAGACCCAGTACTTC
TRBV2	TRBD1	TRBJ1-4	NA	CASVGQQSNEKLFF	TGTGCCAGCGTGGGACAGCAGTCTAATGAAAAACTGTTTTTT
TRBV29-1	NA	TRBJ1-3	NA	CSVDGGSGNTIYF	TGCAGCGTTGATGGCGGATCTGGAAACACCATATATTTT
TRBV6-1	NA	TRBJ2-7	NA	CASSLFFGGTYEQYF	TGTGCCAGCAGTCTATTCTTTGGGGGAACCTACGAGCAGTACTTC
TRBV30	NA	TRBJ1-3	NA	CAWTYSGNTIYF	TGTGCCTGGACCTATTCGGGAAACACCATATATTTT
TRBV10-1	TRBD1	TRBJ1-2	few	CASGTASYGYTF	TGCGCCAGCGGGACAGCCTCCTATGGCTACACCTTC
TRBV5-1	TRBD1	TRBJ2-7	few	CASSMDRRYEQYF	TGCGCCAGCAGCATGGACAGGAGGTACGAGCAGTACTTC